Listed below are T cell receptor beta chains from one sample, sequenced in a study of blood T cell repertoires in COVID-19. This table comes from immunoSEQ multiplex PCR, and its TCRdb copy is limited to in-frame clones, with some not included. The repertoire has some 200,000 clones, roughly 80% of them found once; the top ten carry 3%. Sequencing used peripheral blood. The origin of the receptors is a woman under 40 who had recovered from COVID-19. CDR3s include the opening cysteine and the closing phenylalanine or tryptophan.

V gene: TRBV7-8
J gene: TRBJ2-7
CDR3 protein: CASSSRRDRASYEQYF

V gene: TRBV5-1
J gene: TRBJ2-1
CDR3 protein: CASSWGLAENNEQFF

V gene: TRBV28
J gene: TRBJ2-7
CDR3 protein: CASSFALDVMVTYEQYF

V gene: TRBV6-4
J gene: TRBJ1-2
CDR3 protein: CASSDQAGTGYTF

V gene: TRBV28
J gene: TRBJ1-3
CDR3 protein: CASSAAPMGGRNTIYF

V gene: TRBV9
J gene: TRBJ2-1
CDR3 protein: CASSVVGTGSDNEQFF

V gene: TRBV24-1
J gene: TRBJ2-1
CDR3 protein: CATSDWELAGRTFF

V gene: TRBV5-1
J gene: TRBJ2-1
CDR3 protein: CASSPGGTSGGYNEQFF

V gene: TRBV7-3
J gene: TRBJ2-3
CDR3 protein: CASSLKGPGLPPTDTQYF

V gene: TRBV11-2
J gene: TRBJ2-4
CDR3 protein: CASSLTGGSNIQYF

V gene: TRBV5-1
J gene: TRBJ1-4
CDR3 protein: CASSLEANEKLFF

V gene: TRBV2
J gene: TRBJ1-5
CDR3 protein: CASRTGTRQPQHF

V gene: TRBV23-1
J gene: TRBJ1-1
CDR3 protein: CASSQSPRGTEAFF

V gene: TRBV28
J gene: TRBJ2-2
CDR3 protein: CASSLVISGELFF

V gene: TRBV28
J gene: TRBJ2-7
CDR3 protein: CASTPGTGSNGQYF

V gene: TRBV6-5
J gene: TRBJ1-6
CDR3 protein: CASSYQDSNSPLHF

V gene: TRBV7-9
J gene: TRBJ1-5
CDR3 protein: CASSSGVTGNSNQPQHF

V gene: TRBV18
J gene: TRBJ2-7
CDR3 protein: CASSRNAERTTPYF

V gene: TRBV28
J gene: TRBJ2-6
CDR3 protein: CASSLAEMAGANVLTF

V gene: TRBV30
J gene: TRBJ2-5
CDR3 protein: CAWSAGTSRETQYF

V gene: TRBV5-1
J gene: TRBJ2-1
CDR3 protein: CASRSSGRPYNEQFF

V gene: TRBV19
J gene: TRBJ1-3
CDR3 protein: CASSISETSGNTIYF

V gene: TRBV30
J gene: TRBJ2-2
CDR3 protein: CAWSLAHSANTGELFF

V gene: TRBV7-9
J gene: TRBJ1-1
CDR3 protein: CASSAYQGGTEAFF

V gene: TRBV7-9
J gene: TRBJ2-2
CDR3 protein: CASSVGLTETGELFF

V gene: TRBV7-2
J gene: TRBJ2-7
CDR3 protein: CASSFLAGEYHEQYF

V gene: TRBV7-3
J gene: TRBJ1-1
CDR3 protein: CASSLGQGRTAFF

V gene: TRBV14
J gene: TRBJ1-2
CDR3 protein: CASRQEGGNYGYTF

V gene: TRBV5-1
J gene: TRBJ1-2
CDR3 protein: CASDPEGTGAGYTF

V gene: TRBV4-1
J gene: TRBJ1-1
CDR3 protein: CASSQDGTGIIEAFF

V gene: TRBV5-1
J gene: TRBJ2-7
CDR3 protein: CASMKSASEGFYEQYF

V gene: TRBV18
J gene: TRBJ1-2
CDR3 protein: CASSPGEGRVGDGYTF

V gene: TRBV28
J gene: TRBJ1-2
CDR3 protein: CASSPGLGAGYTF

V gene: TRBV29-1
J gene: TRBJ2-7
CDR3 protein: CSVAGGDPYEQYF

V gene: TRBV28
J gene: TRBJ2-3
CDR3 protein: CASRSGTTGTQYF

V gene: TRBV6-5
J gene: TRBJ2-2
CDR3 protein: CASSYLGTGLGELFF

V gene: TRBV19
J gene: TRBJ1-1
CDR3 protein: CASSITGASNTEAFF

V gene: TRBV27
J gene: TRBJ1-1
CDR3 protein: CASSFRTGGTVGEAFF

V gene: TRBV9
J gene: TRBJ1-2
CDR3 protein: CASSPQTGLSHF

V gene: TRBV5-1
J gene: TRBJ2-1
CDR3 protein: CASSGDFNEQFF

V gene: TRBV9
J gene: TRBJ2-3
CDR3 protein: CASSAPRVASGTDTQYF

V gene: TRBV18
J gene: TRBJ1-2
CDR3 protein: CASSPGEGSDYGYTF